The 10 T cell receptor beta chains reported below all come from one sample, sequenced in a study of T-cell reconstitution after alpha-beta-depleted transplantation in children. This sample's TCRbeta library carried unique molecular identifier barcodes. TCRdb called the PCR reads again in MiXCR, with one record for every CDR3 protein. Among 4,500 to 5,000 distinct CDR3 sequences listed, around 7% were seen once. The specimen comprised PBMCs, mostly from graft donor cells, sampled 60 days after TCRalphabeta/CD19-depleted stem cell transplant. Source of these receptors: a boy under two years old who had a stem cell transplant for SCID, so the T cells may come from the graft donor.

This clonotype ranks as medium-sized. V usage is TRBV6-4 and J usage is TRBJ2-7; D is ambiguous. The CDR3 contains 12 residues. Germline V lookup: CDR1 MRHNA, CDR2 SNTAGT. Trimming took 3 bases from V and 1 from J, leaving 4 bases between them. CDR3 nucleotides: TGTGCCAGCAGTGAGGGGTCCTACGAGCAGTACTTC. This sequence encodes CASSEGSYEQYF.

The sample holds many counts of this clonotype. V usage is TRBV11-2 and J usage is TRBJ2-2, with a possible D match to TRBD1 (6 bases). The CDR3 sequence is 18 residues long. Germline V lookup: CDR1 SGHAT, CDR2 FQNNGV. V dropped 8 bases and J dropped 4 bases, with 26 bases sitting between them. The CDR3: CASRLSLGTRRVTGELFF. The CDR3 nucleotides read TGTGCCAGCCGACTCAGCTTAGGGACACGGCGAGTCACCGGGGAGCTGTTTTTT.

In its sample, this clonotype ranks as medium-sized. DNA for the CDR3: TGTGCCAGGCCCATTCCTAGCACAGATACGCAGTATTTT. Translated, it gives CARPIPSTDTQYF. The chain carries TRBV9 and TRBJ2-3, with D hard to call. CDR1 is SGDLS, CDR2 YYNGEE, per germline. Between the trimmed V and J ends, which lost 8 bases and 0 bases, there was a span of 10 bases. The CDR3 spans 13 residues. The full variable domain, with the rest looked up from reference TRBV9 and TRBJ2-3, is DSGVTQTPKHLITATGQRVTLRCSPRSGDLSVYWYQQSLDQGLQFLIQYYNGEERAKGNILERFSAQQFPDLHSELNLSSLELGDSALYFCARPIPSTDTQYFGPGTRLTVL.

The genes are TRBV19 and TRBJ1-5; perhaps TRBD1 as D (5 bases). Germline assignment: CDR1 LNHDA and CDR2 SQIVND (reference sequence). Trimming shortened V by 1 base and J by 9 bases, and 19 bases separated the two germline ends. The CDR3 loop spans 16 amino acids. The CDR3 nucleotides are TGTGCCAGTAGTATAGTCTTTAGGGGAGATTTTGCGCCCCAGCATTTT. The encoded protein is CASSIVFRGDFAPQHF.

This clonotype was counted ten times or more. V is TRBV20-1 and J is TRBJ1-1; the match to TRBD1 covers 11 bases. Trimming removed 2 bases from V and 6 bases from J; junction bases left unmatched: 2. The length of the CDR3 is 13 residues. Germline CDR1 and CDR2: DFQATT and SNEGSKA (reference sequence). The CDR3 sequence: CSARRTGGSEAFF. The CDR3 DNA sequence: TGCAGTGCTAGAAGGACAGGGGGCTCTGAAGCTTTCTTT.

Judged by abundance, this clonotype is medium-sized. The rearrangement links TRBV5-1 to TRBJ2-1, with D hard to call. This CDR3 is 14 amino acids long. Germline V gene sequence: CDR1 SGHRS, CDR2 YFSETQ. Trimming shortened V by 0 bases and J by 5 bases, and 9 bases separated the two germline ends. The CDR3 sequence: CASSLVGSHNEQFF. The CDR3 DNA follows: TGCGCCAGCAGCTTGGTTGGGTCTCACAATGAGCAGTTCTTC.

This clonotype is medium-sized by share. The chain joins TRBV7-6 to TRBJ2-5; D uncertain. V shed 5 bases and J shed 5 bases, with 9 bases lying between them. The CDR3 has 12 residues. CDR1 and CDR2 (germline): SGHVS, FNYEAQ. The DNA for the CDR3 is TGTGCCAGCAGCCCTCATCGGGAGACCCAGTACTTC. Residues: CASSPHRETQYF.

In this sample, this clonotype is medium-sized (0.01 to 0.1%). The chain couples TRBV24-1 to TRBJ2-2; a possible D gene is TRBD1 (6 bases). The germline CDR1 and CDR2 sequences are KGHDR and SFDVKD. The CDR3 is 15 residues long. The V gene lost 5 bases and the J gene lost 3 bases, with 12 bases spanning the gap. CDR3 sequence: CATSVGAGDTGELFF. CDR3 bases: TGTGCCACCAGTGTTGGGGCAGGGGACACCGGGGAGCTGTTTTTT.

By proportion, this clonotype is medium-sized (0.01 to 0.1%). The chain joins TRBV7-8 to TRBJ2-1, with 10 bases lining up with TRBD2. V trimming: 3 bases; J trimming: 0 bases; junction bases outside the gene matches: 11. CDR1 and CDR2 from the germline V gene are SGHVS and FQNEAQ. This CDR3 is 19 amino acids long. CDR3 loop: CASSLLAGGPPSSYNEQFF. CDR3 sequence (DNA): TGTGCCAGCAGCTTGTTAGCGGGGGGCCCTCCCAGCTCCTACAATGAGCAGTTCTTC.

By share, this clonotype counts as medium-sized. This chain joins TRBV7-9 and TRBJ2-1; the match to TRBD2 covers 7 bases. Germline V gene sequence: CDR1 SEHNR, CDR2 FQNEAQ (reference sequence). V lost 2 bases, J lost 4 bases, and 11 bases stayed unmatched. This CDR3 is 17 amino acids long. CDR3 loop: CASSLNTGGPGYNEQFF. The CDR3 DNA sequence: TGTGCCAGCAGCTTAAATACGGGGGGTCCCGGGTACAATGAGCAGTTCTTC.